The 18 T cell receptor beta chains in this list originate from one sample, sequenced in a study of early T cells in non-severe SARS-CoV-2 infection. Using its own MiXCR run on the 5' RACE reads, TCRdb lists one record per CDR3 protein. Of tens of thousands of distinct CDR3 sequences listed, roughly an eighth are singletons. The sequenced sample consisted of whole blood. These receptors were obtained from an adult who was a healthcare worker with PCR-confirmed SARS-CoV-2 infection or an uninfected control (not recorded which).

A few counts support this clonotype. The chain is built from TRBV15 and TRBJ2-2, with D unclear. The CDR3 sequence is 15 residues long. Trimming took 3 bases from V and 3 from J, leaving 11 bases between them. Germline-derived CDR1 and CDR2 are LNHNV and YYDKDF (reference sequence). CDR3 residues: CATSSSGSYTGELFF. Written as DNA, the CDR3 is TGTGCCACCAGCAGCTCGGGCTCCTACACCGGGGAGCTGTTTTTT. The complete variable domain, with remaining parts taken from reference TRBV15 and TRBJ2-2, reads DAMVIQNPRYQVTQFGKPVTLSCSQTLNHNVMYWYQQKSSQAPKLLFHYYDKDFNNEADTPDNFQSRRPNTSFCFLDIRSPGLGDTAMYLCATSSSGSYTGELFFGEGSRLTVL.

The DNA for the CDR3 is TGTGCCAGCAACACCCCGGTCGGGGACGAGACCCAGTACTTC. Its protein is CASNTPVGDETQYF. The chain couples TRBV5-6 to TRBJ2-5; D possibly matches TRBD1 or TRBD2 (5 bases each). The CDR3 sequence is 14 residues long. Germline CDR1 is SGHDT and CDR2 is YYEEEE. V was clipped by 6 bases and J by 5 bases, with 17 bases between them.

This clonotype has ten or more counts. This chain links TRBV6-2 or TRBV6-3 with TRBJ2-5; unclear D gene. The CDR3 runs 13 residues. V was cut by 0 bases and J by 4 bases, with 6 bases left in between. CDR1 and CDR2 from the germline V gene are MNHEY and SVGEGT. The CDR3 spells CASSYSAGETQYF. The DNA of the CDR3 is TGTGCCAGCAGTTACTCCGCCGGAGAGACCCAGTACTTC.

This chain joins TRBV18 and TRBJ2-7; D not resolved. Trimming shortened V by 3 bases and J by 6 bases, and 9 bases separated the two germline ends. Germline loops: CDR1 KGHSH, CDR2 LQKENI. The CDR3 loop spans 12 amino acids. The CDR3 sequence is CASSPPGSEQYF. The CDR3 bases are TGTGCCAGCTCACCTCCAGGCAGCGAGCAGTACTTC. The full variable domain, completed using reference TRBV18 and TRBJ2-7, is NAGVMQNPRHLVRRRGQEARLRCSPMKGHSHVYWYRQLPEEGLKFMVYLQKENIIDESGMPKERFSAEFPKEGPSILRIQQVVRGDSAAYFCASSPPGSEQYFGPGTRLTVT.

The V and J genes are TRBV2 and TRBJ2-7; D unclear. V was clipped by 8 bases and J by 2 bases, with 7 bases between them. CDR3 size: 11 residues. The V gene's germline CDR1 is SNHLY and CDR2 FYNNEI. In DNA form, the CDR3 reads TGTGCCAGCCGCCAGACCTACGAGCAGTACTTC. Translation gives CASRQTYEQYF.

This clonotype was counted ten times or more. The chain uses TRBV4-3 and TRBJ1-6; D unclear. The CDR3 spans 17 residues. Trimming took 0 bases from V and 4 from J, leaving 13 bases between them. Germline V gene data show CDR1 as LGHNA and CDR2 as YSLEER. CDR3 protein: CASSQDLSTPYNSPLHF. The DNA for the CDR3 is TGCGCCAGCAGCCAAGATCTATCAACCCCGTATAATTCACCCCTCCACTTT.

This clonotype came up many times. The chain has TRBV29-1 and TRBJ1-1, with D possibly being TRBD1 (5 bases). The V gene's germline CDR1 is SQVTM and CDR2 ANQGSEA. There are 14 residues in the CDR3. The ends were cut back, 0 bases at V and 6 bases at J, with 14 bases in the middle. CDR3 region: CSVEDGGLTAEAFF. CDR3 nucleotide sequence: TGCAGCGTTGAAGACGGGGGATTAACCGCTGAAGCTTTCTTT.

This clonotype was recorded at least ten times. This chain connects TRBV30 to TRBJ1-2, with unresolved D. V lost 3 bases to trimming and J lost 1 base, with 18 bases between them. Per the germline V gene, CDR1 is GTSNPN and CDR2 is SVGIG (reference sequence). The CDR3 covers 16 residues. The CDR3 region has the DNA TGTGCCTGGAGCCTTATTCTGGCCGGACTTAACTATGGCTACACCTTC. Translation: CAWSLILAGLNYGYTF.

The genes are TRBV20-1 and TRBJ2-5, with 12 positions matching TRBD2. The CDR3 sequence is 13 residues long. V shed 6 bases, J shed 5 bases, and the junction held 4 bases outside the gene matches. Germline values: CDR1 DFQATT, CDR2 SNEGSKA (reference sequence). CDR3 sequence: CSARTSGAETQYF. The CDR3 DNA is TGCAGTGCGCGGACTAGCGGGGCGGAGACCCAGTACTTC.

CDR3 sequence reads: CAWSVLKGIQETQYF. The CDR3 DNA reads TGTGCCTGGAGTGTACTAAAGGGGATTCAAGAGACCCAGTACTTC. The chain uses TRBV30 and TRBJ2-5; D perhaps matches TRBD1 (5 bases). V was cut by 0 bases and J by 2 bases, with 13 bases left in between. From germline, CDR1 is GTSNPN and CDR2 SVGIG (reference sequence). The CDR3 totals 15 residues.

V and J are TRBV7-3 and TRBJ1-1; D uncertain. V was clipped by 5 bases and J by 8 bases, with 15 bases between them. This CDR3 comprises 13 residues. Germline-derived CDR1 and CDR2 are SGHTA and FQGTGA. As DNA, the CDR3 is TGTGCCAGCAGCCAAGGGAGGCACGCCGAAGCTTTCTTT. Protein sequence: CASSQGRHAEAFF.

This chain joins TRBV6-5 and TRBJ2-7; 9 bases agree with TRBD1. This CDR3 has 16 amino acids. The V and J ends lost 2 bases and 5 bases, in that order; junction bases with no gene match: 10. Germline lookup yields CDR1 MNHEY and CDR2 SVGAGI. The CDR3 sequence is CASSYQSGTGFHEQYF. Written as DNA, the CDR3 is TGTGCCAGCAGTTACCAGTCCGGGACAGGGTTCCACGAGCAGTACTTC.

This clonotype was picked up a small number of times. The chain links TRBV7-8 to TRBJ2-7, with no clear D. Trimming took 7 bases from V and 6 from J, leaving 22 bases between them. Germline assignment: CDR1 SGHVS and CDR2 FQNEAQ. CDR3 size: 15 residues. CDR3 DNA: TGTGCCAGCACGGAACAGTGGGCAACCCCACCCGAGCAGTACTTC. As protein: CASTEQWATPPEQYF.

The rearrangement joins TRBV27 to TRBJ2-7, with D perhaps matching TRBD1 (5 bases). There are 15 residues in the CDR3. V lost 4 bases and J lost 3, with 16 bases in between. CDR1 is MNHEY, CDR2 SMNVEV, per germline (reference sequence). CDR3 coding DNA: TGTGCCAGCAGTTCCAACCGACAGTCGCACTACGAGCAGTACTTC. This gives the protein CASSSNRQSHYEQYF.

V usage is TRBV6-5 and J usage is TRBJ2-1, with D perhaps matching TRBD1 (5 bases). Trimming took 4 bases from V and 6 from J, leaving 16 bases between them. The length of the CDR3 is 15 residues. Looked up from germline, CDR1 is MNHEY and CDR2 is SVGAGI. Written as DNA, the CDR3 is TGTGCCAGCAGTTTTGGGGCGCCTCCTTCCAATGAGCAGTTCTTC. Protein product: CASSFGAPPSNEQFF.

At least ten counts were recorded for this clonotype. The chain has TRBV30 and TRBJ2-1, with D tentatively TRBD1 (6 bases). Trimming stripped 2 bases from V and 0 bases from J, with 11 bases between. The CDR3 spans 15 residues. CDR1 is GTSNPN and CDR2 is SVGIG in the germline V gene (reference sequence). The CDR3 here is CAWSLMDSSYNEQFF. Written as DNA, the CDR3 is TGTGCCTGGAGTCTGATGGACAGCTCCTACAATGAGCAGTTCTTC.

This clonotype was seen many times. The chain couples TRBV18 to TRBJ2-7; a weak D match, TRBD1 (5 bases). The CDR3 sequence is 14 residues long. CDR1 is KGHSH and CDR2 is LQKENI in the germline V gene. Trimming shortened V by 0 bases and J by 2 bases, and 8 bases separated the two germline ends. Here the CDR3 reads CASSPPTGTYEQYF. Here the CDR3 DNA reads TGTGCCAGCTCACCACCCACAGGCACCTACGAGCAGTACTTC.

In this sample, this clonotype turned up a few times. The J gene is TRBJ1-2, the V gene TRBV7-8, with 10 bases that match TRBD1. The CDR3 loop spans 13 amino acids. Germline CDR1 and CDR2: SGHVS and FQNEAQ. The V and J ends lost 0 bases and 12 bases, in that order; junction bases with no gene match: 4. The CDR3, as DNA: TGTGCCAGCAGCTTAGCGGGGGACAGGGGAAACACCTTC. The encoded protein is CASSLAGDRGNTF.